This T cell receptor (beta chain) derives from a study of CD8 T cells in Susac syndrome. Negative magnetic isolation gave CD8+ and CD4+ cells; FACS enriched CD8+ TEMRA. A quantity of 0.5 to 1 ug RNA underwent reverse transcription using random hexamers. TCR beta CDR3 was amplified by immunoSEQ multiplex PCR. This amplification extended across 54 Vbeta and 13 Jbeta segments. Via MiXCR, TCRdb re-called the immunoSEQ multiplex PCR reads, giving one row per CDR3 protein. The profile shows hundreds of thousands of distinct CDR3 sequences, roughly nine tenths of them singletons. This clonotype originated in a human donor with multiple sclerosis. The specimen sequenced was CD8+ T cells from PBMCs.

The CDR3 sequence: CASSQSLGGHGEQFF. DNA of the CDR3: TGCGCCAGCAGTCAATCTCTGGGGGGCCATGGTGAGCAGTTCTTC. This chain connects TRBV23-1 to TRBJ2-1, with D tentatively TRBD1 or TRBD2 (6 bases each). TRBV23-1 falls under the ORF class, with uncertain function. The CDR3 has 15 amino acids. Between the trimmed V and J ends, which lost 0 bases and 9 bases, there was a span of 15 bases.